This T cell receptor beta chain emerged from a study of beta chain features in type 1 diabetes. About the study: Cells sorted and examined across all samples totaled 107,917,701. Study-level points and caveats: In every one of the four CD4+ subsets, TCRB CDR3s were moderately but significantly shorter in Type 1 diabetes patients.

As to this clone: The antigen is not known.

The CDR3 length is 13 residues. Germline V gene data show CDR1 as SNHLY and CDR2 as FYNNEI. The germline V and J ends were trimmed by 6 bases and 4 bases, with 10 bases remaining between them. Heparinised blood was drawn once per donor, averaging roughly 120 mL. Purity above 95% was achieved in all sorted populations. Every isolated RNA sample was fully reverse transcribed, so sequencing captured expressed TCRB transcripts. Produced via immunoSEQ multiplex PCR; TCRdb's table is partial and in-frame only. This table has 630,000 or so clones, around 15% appearing once. The sequencing input was naive CD4+ T cells from blood. The TCR originated in a man aged 18 to 29 with type 1 diabetes. The chain has TRBV2 and TRBJ1-5, with TRBD1 as a possible D gene (5 bases). In DNA, the CDR3 is TGTGCCAGCAGCCTGGACACTAATCAGCCCCAGCATTTT. Its translation is CASSLDTNQPQHF. Full variable domain (remainder filled in from reference TRBV2 and TRBJ1-5): EPEVTQTPSHQVTQMGQEVILRCVPISNHLYFYWYRQILGQKVEFLVSFYNNEISEKSEIFDDQFSVERPDGSNFTLKIRSTKLEDSAMYFCASSLDTNQPQHFGDGTRLSIL.